Following are 29 T cell receptor beta chains from one sample sequenced in a study of shared clonotypes between healthy human individuals. Sequencing was performed with immunoSEQ multiplex PCR; in TCRdb, only in-frame clones are kept and a portion is missing. The data show under 1,900,000 clones, with about 98.5% seen just once and approximately 0.38% held by the top ten. Sequencing was carried out using naive CD4+ T cells sorted from blood. Subset noted: CD45RA+ positively selected. Source of these receptors: a young man in good health.

V usage is TRBV11-2 and J usage is TRBJ2-7; D possibly uses TRBD1 or TRBD2 (6 bases each). The CDR3 extends over 14 amino acids. Per the germline V gene, CDR1 is SGHAT and CDR2 is FQNNGV. The CDR3 DNA reads TGTGCGTCTCAACCTATCCGGGGGCGCTACGAGCAGTACTTC. Protein: CASQPIRGRYEQYF.

This chain's CDR3 is CASSEALRQGREQYF. CDR3 DNA sequence: TGTGCCAGCAGTGAAGCGCTGAGACAGGGTCGTGAGCAGTACTTC. The rearrangement uses TRBV2 and TRBJ2-7; 7 positions match TRBD1. After removal of 0 bases from V and 7 bases from J, the junction contained 9 bases not matched to a gene. The CDR3 length is 15 residues. CDR1 is SNHLY, CDR2 FYNNEI, per germline.

The chain joins TRBV7-2 to TRBJ2-7, with D perhaps TRBD2 (6 bases). Germline CDR1 reads SGHTA; CDR2 reads FQGNSA. The length of the CDR3 is 13 residues. Trimming cost V 4 bases and J 5 bases, with 12 bases left between them. The CDR3 sequence is CASSSGTSHEQYF. The DNA for the CDR3 is TGTGCCAGCAGCTCTGGGACTTCCCACGAGCAGTACTTC.

The chain recombines TRBV7-8 with TRBJ2-7; 11 nucleotides agree with TRBD2. With V trimmed by 5 bases and J by 2 bases, 2 bases remained unmatched. The germline gives CDR1 SGHVS, CDR2 FQNEAQ. The CDR3 has 14 residues. This chain's CDR3 is CASSGGLAAYEQYF. CDR3 DNA: TGTGCCAGCAGCGGGGGACTAGCGGCCTACGAGCAGTACTTC.

The CDR3 sequence: CSGRDNEQFF. Written as DNA, the CDR3 is TGCAGTGGGCGGGACAATGAGCAGTTCTTC. The chain combines TRBV20-1 with TRBJ2-1, with D possibly TRBD2 on 5 matching bases. From germline, CDR1 is DFQATT and CDR2 SNEGSKA (reference sequence). Trimming left V 7 bases short and J 5 bases short, with 6 bases between. The CDR3 sequence is 10 residues long.

The V gene is TRBV19, the J gene TRBJ2-1; possibly TRBD2 for D (5 bases). The CDR3 is 16 residues long. Germline values: CDR1 LNHDA, CDR2 SQIVND (reference sequence). Trimming cost V 0 bases and J 6 bases, with 15 bases left between them. CDR3 in DNA: TGTGCCAGTAGTATAGATCGGGCGGGTTCGGGCAATGAGCAGTTCTTC. Its protein is CASSIDRAGSGNEQFF.

This chain joins TRBV20-1 and TRBJ1-1; D is undetermined. Per the germline V gene, CDR1 is DFQATT and CDR2 is SNEGSKA (reference sequence). V lost 7 bases and J 4 bases, leaving 10 bases between the germline ends. CDR3 length: 11 residues. The CDR3 protein is CSVGRSTEAFF. The CDR3 DNA reads as TGCAGTGTTGGGCGGAGCACTGAAGCTTTCTTT.

J is TRBJ2-2 and V is TRBV27; TRBD1 is a possible D gene (6 bases). Trimming left V 6 bases short and J 3 bases short, with 20 bases between. The CDR3 runs 17 residues. Germline-derived CDR1 and CDR2 are MNHEY and SMNVEV (reference sequence). This chain's CDR3 is CASSPLRGGSDTGELFF. Written as DNA, the CDR3 is TGTGCCAGCAGCCCCTTAAGAGGGGGTAGTGACACCGGGGAGCTGTTTTTT.

This chain links TRBV29-1 with TRBJ1-2; 8 bases line up with TRBD1. Per germline, CDR1 SQVTM and CDR2 ANQGSEA. V was clipped by 4 bases and J by 8 bases; unmatched bases: 27. The CDR3 runs to 19 residues. The chain's CDR3 is CSVGGPGTGTPMVLGGYTF. CDR3 bases: TGCAGCGTTGGGGGCCCCGGGACAGGTACCCCAATGGTTCTCGGCGGCTACACCTTC.

This chain links TRBV6-5 with TRBJ2-3; perhaps TRBD2 as D (6 bases). Trimming took off 2 bases at V and 3 bases at J, with 12 bases between the two ends. Germline CDR1 reads MNHEY; CDR2 reads SVGAGI. The CDR3 is 15 amino acids. CDR3 bases: TGTGCCAGCAGTTACGTAGTCGGGGGTACAGATACGCAGTATTTT. Its protein is CASSYVVGGTDTQYF.

As for this clone: This sample also contains other DNA sequences that code for the same CDR3. J is TRBJ1-5 and V is TRBV15; D gene uncertain. The length of the CDR3 is 14 residues. Trimming stripped 1 base from V and 0 bases from J, with 4 bases between. CDR1 and CDR2 from the germline V gene are LNHNV and YYDKDF (reference sequence). In DNA form, the CDR3 reads TGTGCCACCAGCAGAGCAATTAGCAATCAGCCCCAGCATTTT. This codes for CATSRAISNQPQHF. The full variable domain, in which reference TRBV15 and TRBJ1-5 provide the parts outside the CDR3, is DAMVIQNPRYQVTQFGKPVTLSCSQTLNHNVMYWYQQKSSQAPKLLFHYYDKDFNNEADTPDNFQSRRPNTSFCFLDIRSPGLGDTAMYLCATSRAISNQPQHFGDGTRLSIL.

This clone was seen only once. The V and J genes are TRBV19 and TRBJ1-2; D is unclear. V lost 6 bases and J 4 bases, leaving 15 bases between the germline ends. The CDR3 is made up of 14 amino acids. The germline V gene encodes CDR1 LNHDA and CDR2 SQIVND (reference sequence). DNA of the CDR3: TGTGCCAGTAGCTACCTGACGGAATCCTATGGCTACACCTTC. Its translation: CASSYLTESYGYTF.

This chain joins TRBV5-1 and TRBJ2-3; the D is unclear. CDR1 SGHRS and CDR2 YFSETQ come from the germline V gene. V lost 8 bases, J lost 3 bases, and 13 bases lay in between. This CDR3 comprises 13 residues. CDR3 DNA: TGCGCCAGTAATCCCGTCGGGACAGATACGCAGTATTTT. Translated: CASNPVGTDTQYF.

The chain couples TRBV28 to TRBJ1-2, with TRBD1 as a possible D gene (5 bases). CDR3 size: 12 residues. Trimming took off 5 bases at V and 8 bases at J, with 12 bases between the two ends. Germline V gene sequence: CDR1 MDHEN, CDR2 SYDVKM. The DNA of the CDR3 is TGTGCCAGCAGTACCGCAGGGTACGGCTACACCTTC. Translating gives CASSTAGYGYTF.

CDR3 sequence reads: CASSRGWGANEKLFF. DNA for the CDR3: TGTGCCAGCAGCCGAGGGTGGGGTGCTAATGAAAAACTGTTTTTT. The gene calls are TRBV27 and TRBJ1-4; D is unclear. Germline CDR1 reads MNHEY; CDR2 reads SMNVEV (reference sequence). V lost 6 bases and J 3 bases, leaving 14 bases between the germline ends. The CDR3 covers 15 residues.

J is TRBJ2-7 and V is TRBV9, with a weak D call TRBD1 (6 bases). The CDR3 extends over 14 amino acids. Looked up from germline, CDR1 is SGDLS and CDR2 is YYNGEE. Trimming cost V 4 bases and J 3 bases, with 14 bases left between them. CDR3 protein: CASSLTGLSYEQYF. DNA for the CDR3: TGTGCCAGCAGCCTCACAGGGTTAAGCTACGAGCAGTACTTC.

The rearrangement links TRBV18 to TRBJ2-6, with D perhaps matching TRBD2 (6 bases). V lost 3 bases, J lost 2 bases, and 11 bases lay in between. The CDR3 loop spans 16 amino acids. CDR1 is KGHSH, CDR2 LQKENI, per germline. The CDR3 spells CASSPWEATGANVLTF. The CDR3 coding sequence is TGTGCCAGCTCACCTTGGGAGGCAACTGGGGCCAACGTCCTGACTTTC. The full variable domain, its missing parts supplied by reference TRBV18 and TRBJ2-6, is NAGVMQNPRHLVRRRGQEARLRCSPMKGHSHVYWYRQLPEEGLKFMVYLQKENIIDESGMPKERFSAEFPKEGPSILRIQQVVRGDSAAYFCASSPWEATGANVLTFGAGSRLTVL.

This clone is a singleton in its sample. The chain carries TRBV7-3 and TRBJ2-7; 13 bases are shared with TRBD2. The ends lost 8 bases at V and 5 bases at J; junction bases unmatched: 3. Germline V gene sequence: CDR1 SGHTA, CDR2 FQGTGA. This CDR3 has 13 amino acids. Here the CDR3 reads CASGLAGAHEQYF. The CDR3 DNA follows: TGTGCCAGCGGACTAGCGGGAGCCCACGAGCAGTACTTC.

The rearrangement uses TRBV28 and TRBJ2-3; no firm D call. Germline V gives CDR1 MDHEN, CDR2 SYDVKM. Trimming removed 3 bases from V and 10 bases from J, with 17 bases in between. The CDR3 loop spans 14 amino acids. CDR3 amino acids: CASSLSSARSPQYF. CDR3 DNA sequence: TGTGCCAGCAGTTTGTCCAGCGCGAGGAGTCCGCAGTATTTT.

The chain uses TRBV27 and TRBJ2-7; 8 positions match TRBD1. The ends lost 2 bases at V and 3 bases at J; junction bases unmatched: 6. CDR3 length: 15 amino acids. The germline gives CDR1 MNHEY, CDR2 SMNVEV (reference sequence). In nucleotides, the CDR3 is TGTGCCAGCAGTTTACTTCTGGACAGGGTCTACGAGCAGTACTTC. It is translated as CASSLLLDRVYEQYF.

V gene TRBV6-5 combines with J gene TRBJ2-1, with 7 bases fitting TRBD1. Germline-derived CDR1 and CDR2 are MNHEY and SVGAGI. Trimming cost V 10 bases and J 7 bases; bases outside gene matches: 10. The CDR3 runs 13 residues. The CDR3 protein is CATLWTGSNEQFF. Written as DNA, the CDR3 is TGTGCCACCCTGTGGACAGGAAGTAATGAGCAGTTCTTC.

This clone was observed a single time. V is TRBV15 and J is TRBJ2-7; maybe TRBD1 (6 bases). The germline V gene has CDR1 LNHNV and CDR2 YYDKDF (reference sequence). Between the trimmed V and J ends, which lost 0 bases and 6 bases, there was a span of 15 bases. The CDR3 has 15 residues. DNA of the CDR3: TGTGCCACCAGCAGAGATTTAAACGCAGGGGCCGAGCAGTACTTC. Residues: CATSRDLNAGAEQYF.

The rearrangement links TRBV9 to TRBJ1-5; 7 bases align to TRBD1. CDR3 length equals 14 residues. V was pared by 0 bases and J by 7 bases, with 4 bases of the junction left unmatched. Germline CDR1 is SGDLS and CDR2 is YYNGEE. CDR3 protein: CASSVGDSRQPQHF. CDR3 nucleotide sequence: TGTGCCAGCAGCGTAGGGGACAGTCGGCAGCCCCAGCATTTT.

In its sample, this clone was seen once. This chain links TRBV5-4 with TRBJ2-5; 9 bases match TRBD1. The trim removed 5 bases at V and 3 bases at J, leaving 5 bases unmatched. This CDR3 spans 14 amino acids. Germline values: CDR1 SGHNT, CDR2 YYREEE (reference sequence). This CDR3 is CASRDRGGKETQYF. The CDR3 coding sequence is TGTGCCAGCAGAGACAGGGGGGGGAAAGAGACCCAGTACTTC.

The V call is TRBV2, the J call TRBJ1-2, with 8 bases that match TRBD1. V dropped 4 bases and J dropped 4; count of bases not matched to a gene: 2. The CDR3 is 13 residues long. Germline loops: CDR1 SNHLY, CDR2 FYNNEI. Written as DNA, the CDR3 is TGTGCCAGCAGTGCTGACAGGGGCTATGGCTACACCTTC. Translation gives CASSADRGYGYTF.

Turning to this clone: Other DNA variants within this sample encode the same CDR3. The chain couples TRBV18 to TRBJ2-7; 10 bases align to TRBD1. The germline CDR1 and CDR2 sequences are KGHSH and LQKENI. The CDR3 loop spans 15 amino acids. The ends lost 3 bases at V and 1 base at J; junction bases unmatched: 3. The CDR3 region is CASSPGTGASYEQYF. The CDR3 nucleotides are TGTGCCAGCTCACCTGGGACAGGGGCTTCCTACGAGCAGTACTTC.

A note on this clone: The sample carries other DNA sequences with the same CDR3. The genes are TRBV18 and TRBJ2-7; no definite D call. V was pared by 1 base and J by 5 bases, with 6 bases between. CDR3 length: 12 amino acids. Germline CDR1 KGHSH, CDR2 LQKENI. The DNA for the CDR3 is TGTGCCAGCTCACCACAGGGTAACGAGCAGTACTTC. It codes for CASSPQGNEQYF. Variable domain in full (rest from reference TRBV18 and TRBJ2-7): NAGVMQNPRHLVRRRGQEARLRCSPMKGHSHVYWYRQLPEEGLKFMVYLQKENIIDESGMPKERFSAEFPKEGPSILRIQQVVRGDSAAYFCASSPQGNEQYFGPGTRLTVT.

The rearrangement uses TRBV27 and TRBJ1-5, with 9 bases fitting TRBD1. The CDR3 extends over 16 amino acids. CDR1 and CDR2 (germline): MNHEY, SMNVEV (reference sequence). Trimming took 6 bases from V and 5 from J; bases not matched to a gene: 11. The CDR3 DNA is TGTGCCAGCAGGCCCACCACAGGGGGCGTTTATCAGCCCCAGCATTTT. The encoded protein is CASRPTTGGVYQPQHF.

The chain employs TRBV6-5 and TRBJ2-3; D uncertain. The germline V gene encodes CDR1 MNHEY and CDR2 SVGAGI. Trimming removed 4 bases from V and 0 bases from J, with 14 bases in between. The CDR3 is made up of 16 amino acids. The CDR3 here is CASSSPSRRSTDTQYF. The CDR3, as DNA: TGTGCCAGCAGTTCCCCCTCGAGGAGAAGCACAGATACGCAGTATTTT.